This T cell receptor (beta chain) was sequenced during a study of CD8 T cells in ankylosing spondylitis. The study's findings and limits: With a CD8+ phenotype, disease-linked clones were relatively rare in peripheral blood. There was a TCR beta motif, made of several highly homologous variants, that appeared characteristic of ankylosing spondylitis blood. Both synovial fluid and blood in reactive arthritis had previously been reported to carry some motif variants. Reportedly, disease-linked clones are significantly enriched in ankylosing spondylitis patients' matched synovial fluid.

5'-RACE, quantitative and with molecular barcodes, yielded the TCR beta libraries. TCRdb ran MiXCR on the 5' RACE reads and lists one entry per CDR3 protein. The sample records about 400,000 distinct CDR3 sequences, 20% to 25% being singletons. A word on this clonotype: Antigen specificity is unknown.

The CDR3 covers 16 residues. Germline values: CDR1 MNHEY, CDR2 SVGAGI. The V and J ends lost 0 bases and 3 bases respectively, with 15 bases between them. This clonotype originated in a male donor with ankylosing spondylitis. Material for sequencing was blood, either unsorted or a sorted T cell fraction (not recorded which). V gene TRBV6-5 combines with J gene TRBJ2-7, with D tentatively TRBD1 or TRBD2 (6 bases each). The CDR3 loop reads CASSYSGGRDHYEQYF. The CDR3 region has the DNA TGTGCCAGCAGTTACTCGGGGGGCAGGGACCACTACGAGCAGTACTTC.